This T cell receptor beta chain was sequenced during a study of breast tumors, draining lymph nodes, adjacent tissues (dated by TCRdb to about 2016). Study-level background: The study compared TCR beta repertoires across tumor, adjacent nontumor tissue and axillary lymph nodes from breast cancer patients. The study aimed to assess the relationships and possible T-cell exchange between tumor, surrounding tissue and draining lymph node repertoires in human breast cancer. Results and caveats for the whole study, not just this receptor: The data were considered consistent with the idea that most tumor T cells come from the lymph node and then expand in tumor tissue. The conclusion that tumor T cells originate in lymph nodes was framed as consistent with a hypothesis rather than directly demonstrated. Tumors showed preferential V and J gene usage, and their T-cell repertoire diversity fell below that of lymph nodes yet above that of nontumor tissue. In luminal-like breast cancer, tumor and nontumor tissue repertoires resembled each other significantly more than in basal-like breast cancer.

Ten or more counts support this clonotype. The clone's antigen remains unknown. No quality values exist for individual bases; no much larger clone is one base distant. The lymph node samples were taken from the axillary draining lymph nodes of breast cancer patients. Sequencing used an Illumina HiSeq 2000. Multiplex PCR amplification was used to generate the TCR beta chain libraries. High-throughput sequencing was used to analyze the amplified TCR beta chain products. TCRdb applied fastp at Q25 and MiXCR to the public reads, then kept only in-frame beta chains. All rows with the same CDR3 protein become a single entry with the most common DNA and genes. Within this sample are roughly 260,000 distinct CDR3 sequences, with 30% to 35% of them counted one time only. About 1.2% of the sample belongs to the ten largest clones. What was sequenced was axillary lymph node tissue. This receptor was taken from a female donor with breast cancer. Some clones in this sample may be carry-over from other donors' samples.

CDR3 loop: CASSLRDYGYTF. Here is the DNA: TGTGCCAGCAGCTTGAGAGACTATGGCTACACCTTC. This sequence uses TRBV5-5 and TRBJ1-2, with no confidently assigned D gene. Reading from cysteine to phenylalanine, the CDR3 counts 12 amino acids. Only the CDR3 DNA stays, 36 bases, in frame from base 1. A distance of 4 bases separates the germline ends of V and J, which lose 1 base and 3 bases respectively. CDR1 and CDR2, looked up from the germline V gene (reference sequence), are SGHKS and YYEKEE.